This T cell receptor beta chain was sequenced during a study of siplizumab effects on memory and regulatory T cells. General observations from the study: Controls had approximately 27% Treg-derived mappable alloreactive CD4+ clones on average, versus approximately 69% with siplizumab. In the presence of siplizumab, alloreactive sequences traceable to unstimulated CD4+ memory cells were significantly reduced. Apparently more diverse than memory cells, naive T cells also seemed major alloresponse contributors.

V lost 2 bases to trimming and J lost 7 bases; unmatched junction nucleotides: 3. Per germline, CDR1 MNHEY and CDR2 SMNVEV (reference sequence). This CDR3 comprises 13 residues. In regard to this clone: Its specificity is not known.

This table comes from immunoSEQ multiplex PCR, and its TCRdb copy is limited to in-frame clones, with some not included. Here the sample spans 95,000 to 100,000 clones, about 90% being singletons. Sequenced sample: non-Treg CD4+ T cells sorted from blood. This receptor was obtained from a human donor in good health. V is TRBV27 and J is TRBJ1-2; 8 bases agree with TRBD1. DNA for the CDR3: TGTGCCAGCAGTTTAAGACAGGGGAGTGGCTACACCTTC. This codes for CASSLRQGSGYTF.